These 20 T cell receptor beta chains share one sample of origin, sequenced in a study of shared clonotypes between healthy human individuals. The repertoire was sequenced with immunoSEQ multiplex PCR; TCRdb's copy has only in-frame clones and lacks some. The sample records some 1.5 million clones, 95% to 99% being singletons. The sample comprised naive CD4+ T cells sorted from blood. The subset was: CD45RA+ positively selected. Receptors originate from a man aged 25 to 40 in good health.

This clone appeared a single time. This rearrangement joins TRBV30 to TRBJ2-7, with 10 bases identical to TRBD1. Per germline, CDR1 GTSNPN and CDR2 SVGIG (reference sequence). The J segment lost 0 bases and the V segment lost 3 bases, leaving 11 bases of the junction unmatched. The CDR3 totals 17 residues. The CDR3 spells CAWSRDRGSLNSYEQYF. CDR3 coding DNA: TGTGCCTGGAGCAGGGACAGGGGTAGTCTCAACTCCTACGAGCAGTACTTC.

The chain carries TRBV11-2 and TRBJ2-1; D remains unclear. The germline V gene has CDR1 SGHAT and CDR2 FQNNGV. V lost 0 bases and J lost 12, with 12 bases in between. The CDR3 totals 13 residues. CDR3 in DNA: TGTGCCAGCAGCTTAGATCAAAGGCGTTGGCAGTTCTTC. It codes for CASSLDQRRWQFF.

The V call is TRBV11-2, the J call TRBJ2-1; 9 bases match TRBD1. The CDR3 length is 14 residues. Trimming took 4 bases from V and 4 from J; bases not matched to a gene: 2. Per germline, CDR1 SGHAT and CDR2 FQNNGV. In DNA form, the CDR3 reads TGTGCCAGCAGCTCTGGACAGGGGTACAATGAGCAGTTCTTC. Its protein is CASSSGQGYNEQFF.

This chain links TRBV5-4 with TRBJ2-1; maybe TRBD2 (6 bases). The CDR3 consists of 15 residues. The V gene lost 0 bases and the J gene lost 4 bases, with 11 bases spanning the gap. The germline gives CDR1 SGHNT, CDR2 YYREEE (reference sequence). The CDR3 coding sequence is TGTGCCAGCAGCTTGGACGTAGCGGAGTACAATGAGCAGTTCTTC. Translation: CASSLDVAEYNEQFF.

V gene TRBV10-1 combines with J gene TRBJ2-2, with 7 nucleotides matching TRBD1. This CDR3 has 14 residues. CDR1 and CDR2 (germline): WNHNN, SYGVQD (reference sequence). V shed 5 bases and J 1 base; nucleotides not matched to a gene: 1. The CDR3, as DNA: TGCGCCAGCAGTCCAGGGGGGAACACCGGGGAGCTGTTTTTT. This translates into CASSPGGNTGELFF.

The chain employs TRBV5-1 and TRBJ1-2; TRBD1 matches 7 bases. V shed 0 bases and J 3 bases; nucleotides not matched to a gene: 2. The CDR3 length is 14 residues. Germline values: CDR1 SGHRS, CDR2 YFSETQ. The CDR3 reads CASSLVGTDYGYTF. The CDR3 region has the DNA TGCGCCAGCAGCTTGGTCGGGACAGACTATGGCTACACCTTC.

The V gene is TRBV6-5, the J gene TRBJ1-1, with D unclear. CDR3 size: 15 residues. Germline assignment: CDR1 MNHEY and CDR2 SVGAGI. V lost 6 bases and J lost 1, with 15 bases in between. CDR3 nucleotides: TGTGCCAGCAGGCCGCCCGGCGAGGGGAACACTGAAGCTTTCTTT. Its protein product is CASRPPGEGNTEAFF.

The rearrangement joins TRBV18 to TRBJ2-3; TRBD1 might be the D (6 bases). The ends were cut back, 6 bases at V and 7 bases at J, with 26 bases in the middle. Germline V gives CDR1 KGHSH, CDR2 LQKENI. The CDR3 extends over 17 amino acids. The CDR3 spells CASSPNRVQGPTNTQYF. The CDR3 DNA follows: TGTGCCAGCTCCCCAAACAGGGTGCAGGGACCAACAAATACGCAGTATTTT.

V is TRBV7-2 and J is TRBJ2-1; D gene uncertain. V gave up 3 bases and J gave up 4 bases, with 7 bases separating them. The CDR3 contains 13 residues. The germline V gene has CDR1 SGHTA and CDR2 FQGNSA. CDR3 nucleotides: TGTGCCAGCAGCTTCGGAGCTTACAATGAGCAGTTCTTC. This sequence encodes CASSFGAYNEQFF.

V usage is TRBV5-1 and J usage is TRBJ1-2, with 11 bases aligning to TRBD1. The CDR3 spans 16 residues. V lost 4 bases and J lost 3; bases outside the gene matches: 8. CDR1 and CDR2 (germline): SGHRS, YFSETQ. DNA of the CDR3: TGCGCCAGCAGCACGGACAGGGGGCGATGGGACTATGGCTACACCTTC. Protein sequence: CASSTDRGRWDYGYTF.

The chain recombines TRBV11-2 with TRBJ2-2; 9 bases are a match to TRBD1. The CDR3 totals 15 residues. The trim removed 6 bases at V and 7 bases at J, leaving 9 bases unmatched. The germline V gene encodes CDR1 SGHAT and CDR2 FQNNGV. CDR3 sequence: CASRKTGGAGGELFF. The DNA for the CDR3 is TGTGCCAGCAGAAAAACAGGGGGCGCCGGCGGGGAGCTGTTTTTT.

The gene calls are TRBV5-1 and TRBJ2-6; TRBD1 aligns across 10 bases. The CDR3 loop spans 17 amino acids. V gave up 3 bases and J gave up 2 bases; unmatched junction bases: 5. The germline V gene encodes CDR1 SGHRS and CDR2 YFSETQ. Here the CDR3 reads CASSYRGQGTGANVLTF. The CDR3 nucleotides read TGCGCCAGCAGCTATAGGGGACAGGGGACTGGGGCCAACGTCCTGACTTTC.

The chain employs TRBV5-8 and TRBJ2-5; D uncertain. CDR1 is SGHTS, CDR2 YDEGEE, per germline. This CDR3 spans 11 amino acids. V lost 2 bases to trimming and J lost 3 bases, with 2 bases between them. The CDR3 sequence: CASSLKETQYF. As DNA, the CDR3 is TGTGCCAGCAGCTTAAAAGAGACCCAGTACTTC.

The V gene is TRBV2, the J gene TRBJ2-1; 10 positions agree with TRBD2. Per the germline V gene, CDR1 is SNHLY and CDR2 is FYNNEI. With 3 bases clipped from V and 2 bases from J, the junction kept 1 base outside the gene matches. The CDR3 is 15 residues long. The DNA of the CDR3 is TGTGCCAGCAGTGAGACTAGCGGGCCCTACAATGAGCAGTTCTTC. It translates to CASSETSGPYNEQFF.

Remarks on this clone: The sample has other DNA sequences that encode this CDR3 too. The chain couples TRBV9 to TRBJ2-5; no clear D. The CDR3 spans 13 residues. V lost 0 bases and J 5 bases, leaving 8 bases between the germline ends. Germline CDR1 and CDR2: SGDLS and YYNGEE. The CDR3 sequence is CASSVDPEETQYF. The CDR3 DNA sequence: TGTGCCAGCAGCGTAGACCCGGAGGAGACCCAGTACTTC.

The chain couples TRBV5-4 to TRBJ2-7; 11 positions match TRBD2. There are 15 residues in the CDR3. CDR1 and CDR2 from the germline V gene are SGHNT and YYREEE (reference sequence). Unmatched junction bases numbered 8, after V lost 5 bases and J lost 4 bases. The CDR3 nucleotides read TGTGCCAGCAGTCATAGCGGGAGGGCTTCATACGAGCAGTACTTC. As protein: CASSHSGRASYEQYF.

This clone was observed a single time. The chain links TRBV28 to TRBJ2-1, with 11 bases identical to TRBD2. The CDR3 is 16 residues long. Per germline, CDR1 MDHEN and CDR2 SYDVKM. Losses at the gene ends were 4 bases for V and 4 bases for J; bases not matched to a gene: 6. As DNA, the CDR3 is TGTGCCAGCAGTTATCTAGCGGGAGGTCTTTACAATGAGCAGTTCTTC. Its translation: CASSYLAGGLYNEQFF.

This sequence joins TRBV5-1 and TRBJ2-7, with TRBD2 matching over 10 bases. CDR3 length: 13 residues. J lost 2 bases, V lost 7 bases, and 3 bases had no gene match. CDR1 is SGHRS, CDR2 YFSETQ, per germline. The CDR3 DNA is TGCGCCAGCGGGACTAGCGACCCCTACGAGCAGTACTTC. Translating gives CASGTSDPYEQYF.

This chain joins TRBV7-9 and TRBJ2-3; perhaps D is TRBD1 or TRBD2 (6 bases each). The CDR3 length is 16 residues. The V and J ends lost 5 bases and 2 bases respectively, with 17 bases between them. Germline values: CDR1 SEHNR, CDR2 FQNEAQ (reference sequence). The CDR3 is CASSPNRGGITDTQYF. Here the CDR3 DNA reads TGTGCCAGCAGCCCTAACAGAGGGGGGATCACAGATACGCAGTATTTT.

The chain has TRBV5-8 and TRBJ1-5, with 7 positions matching TRBD1. The CDR3 covers 13 residues. The J segment lost 7 bases and the V segment lost 4 bases, leaving 5 bases of the junction unmatched. From germline, CDR1 is SGHTS and CDR2 YDEGEE. CDR3 sequence reads: CASSVQGTQPQHF. Here the CDR3 DNA reads TGTGCCAGCAGCGTACAGGGGACCCAGCCCCAGCATTTT. Drawing the rest from reference TRBV5-8 and TRBJ1-5, the complete variable domain is EAGVTQSPTHLIKTRGQQATLRCSPISGHTSVYWYQQALGLGLQFLLWYDEGEERNRGNFPPRFSGRQFPNYSSELNVNALELEDSALYLCASSVQGTQPQHFGDGTRLSIL.